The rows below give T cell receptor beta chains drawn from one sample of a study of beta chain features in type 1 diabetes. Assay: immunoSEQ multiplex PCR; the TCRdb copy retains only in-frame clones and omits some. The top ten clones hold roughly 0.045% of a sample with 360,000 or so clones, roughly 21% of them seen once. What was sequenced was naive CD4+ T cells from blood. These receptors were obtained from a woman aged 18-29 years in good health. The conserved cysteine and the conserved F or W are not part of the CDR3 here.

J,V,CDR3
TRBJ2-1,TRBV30,AWSPVGLAVSYNEQF
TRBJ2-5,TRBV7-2,ASSSPFGRETQY
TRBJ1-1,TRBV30,AWSERGTYAF
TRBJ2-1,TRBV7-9,ASSGTSGDNEQF
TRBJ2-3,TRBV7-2,ASSPWTSGTVADTQY
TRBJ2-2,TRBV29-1,SVAALQTGPGELF
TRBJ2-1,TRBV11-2,ASTSSGRAGYNEQF
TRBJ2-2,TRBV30,AWTSGAITGELF
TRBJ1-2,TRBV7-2,ASSSTRVGVYGYT
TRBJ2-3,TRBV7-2,ASSRLAGAYTDTQY
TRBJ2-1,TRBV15,ATSRVGGRMEQF
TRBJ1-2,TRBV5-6,ASSFIAPAKGGGGYT
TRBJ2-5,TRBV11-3,ASSSQAGGETQY
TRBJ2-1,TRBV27,ASSLLIAGSYNEQF
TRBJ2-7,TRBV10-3,AISPGGQYEQY
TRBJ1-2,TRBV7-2,ASSLGGYGYT
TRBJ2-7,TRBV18,ASSPLNRQGVQY
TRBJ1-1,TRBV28,ASCLGQLNTEAF
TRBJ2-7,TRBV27,ASSQSYEQY
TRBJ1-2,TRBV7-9,ASSQGTIGNYGYT
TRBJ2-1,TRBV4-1,ASSHRLSSYNEQF
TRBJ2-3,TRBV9,ASSVSTGGQDTQY